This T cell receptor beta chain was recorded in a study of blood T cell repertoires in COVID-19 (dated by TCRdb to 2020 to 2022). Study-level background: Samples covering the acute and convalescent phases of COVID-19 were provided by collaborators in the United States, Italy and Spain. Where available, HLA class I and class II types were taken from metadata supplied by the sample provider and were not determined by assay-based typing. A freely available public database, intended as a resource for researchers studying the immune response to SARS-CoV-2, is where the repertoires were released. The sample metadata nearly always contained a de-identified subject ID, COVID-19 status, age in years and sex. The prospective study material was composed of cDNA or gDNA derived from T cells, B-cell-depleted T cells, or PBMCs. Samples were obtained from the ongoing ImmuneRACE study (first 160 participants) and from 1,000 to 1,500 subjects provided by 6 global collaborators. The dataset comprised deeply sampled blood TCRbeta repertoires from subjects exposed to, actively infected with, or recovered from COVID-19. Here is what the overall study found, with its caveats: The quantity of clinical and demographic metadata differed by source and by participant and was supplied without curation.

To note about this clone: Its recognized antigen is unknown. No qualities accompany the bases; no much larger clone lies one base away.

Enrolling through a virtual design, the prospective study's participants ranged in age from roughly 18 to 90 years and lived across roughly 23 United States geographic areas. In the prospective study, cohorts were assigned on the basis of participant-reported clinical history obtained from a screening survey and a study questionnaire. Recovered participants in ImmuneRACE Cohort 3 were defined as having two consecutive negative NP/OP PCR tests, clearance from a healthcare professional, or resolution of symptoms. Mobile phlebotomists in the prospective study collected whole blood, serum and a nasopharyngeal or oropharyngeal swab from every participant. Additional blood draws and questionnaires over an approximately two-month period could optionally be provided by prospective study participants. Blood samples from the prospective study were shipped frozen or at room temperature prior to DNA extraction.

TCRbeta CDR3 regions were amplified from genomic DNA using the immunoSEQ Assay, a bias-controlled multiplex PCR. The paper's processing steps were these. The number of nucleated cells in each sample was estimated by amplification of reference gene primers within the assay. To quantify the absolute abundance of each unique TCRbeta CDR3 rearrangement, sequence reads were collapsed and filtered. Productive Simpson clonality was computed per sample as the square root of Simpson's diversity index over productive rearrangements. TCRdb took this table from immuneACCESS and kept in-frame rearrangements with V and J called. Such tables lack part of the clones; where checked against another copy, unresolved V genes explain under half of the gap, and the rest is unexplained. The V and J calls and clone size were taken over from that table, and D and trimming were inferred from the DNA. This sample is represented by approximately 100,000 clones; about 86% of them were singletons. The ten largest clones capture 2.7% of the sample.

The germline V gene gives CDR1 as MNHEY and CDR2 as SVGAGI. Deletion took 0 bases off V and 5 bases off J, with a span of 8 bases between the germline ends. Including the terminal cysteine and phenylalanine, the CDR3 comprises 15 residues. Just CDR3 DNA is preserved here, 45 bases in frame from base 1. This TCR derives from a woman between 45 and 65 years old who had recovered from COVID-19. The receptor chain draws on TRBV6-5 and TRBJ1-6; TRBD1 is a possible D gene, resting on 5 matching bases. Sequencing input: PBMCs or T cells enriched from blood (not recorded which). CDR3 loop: CASSYSRQNNSPLHF. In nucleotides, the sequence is TGTGCCAGCAGTTACTCGAGACAGAATAATTCACCCCTCCACTTT.